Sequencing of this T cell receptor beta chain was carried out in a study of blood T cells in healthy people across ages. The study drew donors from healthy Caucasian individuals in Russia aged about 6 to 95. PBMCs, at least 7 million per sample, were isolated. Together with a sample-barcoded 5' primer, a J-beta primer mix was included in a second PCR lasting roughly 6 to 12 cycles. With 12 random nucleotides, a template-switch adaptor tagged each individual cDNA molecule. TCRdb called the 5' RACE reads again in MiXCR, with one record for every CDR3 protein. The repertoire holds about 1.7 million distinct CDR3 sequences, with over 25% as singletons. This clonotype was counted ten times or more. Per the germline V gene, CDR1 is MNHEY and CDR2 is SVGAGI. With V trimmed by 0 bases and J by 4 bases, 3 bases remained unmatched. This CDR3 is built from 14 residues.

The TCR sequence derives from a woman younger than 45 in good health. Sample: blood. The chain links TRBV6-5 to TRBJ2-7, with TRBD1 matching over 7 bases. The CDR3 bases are TGTGCCAGCAGTTACTCGGACAGGTTATACGAGCAGTACTTC. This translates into CASSYSDRLYEQYF.